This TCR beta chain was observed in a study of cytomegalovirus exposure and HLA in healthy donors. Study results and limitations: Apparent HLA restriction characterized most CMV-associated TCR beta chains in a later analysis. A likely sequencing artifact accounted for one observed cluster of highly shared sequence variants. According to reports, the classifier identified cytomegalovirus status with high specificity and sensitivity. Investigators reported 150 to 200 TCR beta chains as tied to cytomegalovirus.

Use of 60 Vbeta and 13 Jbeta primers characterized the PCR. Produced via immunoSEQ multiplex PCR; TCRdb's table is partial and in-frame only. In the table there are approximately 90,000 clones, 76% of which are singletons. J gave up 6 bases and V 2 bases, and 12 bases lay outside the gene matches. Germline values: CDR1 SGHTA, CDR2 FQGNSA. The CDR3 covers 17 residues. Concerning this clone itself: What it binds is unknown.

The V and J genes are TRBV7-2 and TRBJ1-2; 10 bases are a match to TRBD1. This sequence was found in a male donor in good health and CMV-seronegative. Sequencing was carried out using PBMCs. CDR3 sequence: CASSLSRGGQGWDGYTF. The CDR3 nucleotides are TGTGCCAGCAGCTTATCGCGGGGGGGACAGGGGTGGGATGGCTACACCTTC.